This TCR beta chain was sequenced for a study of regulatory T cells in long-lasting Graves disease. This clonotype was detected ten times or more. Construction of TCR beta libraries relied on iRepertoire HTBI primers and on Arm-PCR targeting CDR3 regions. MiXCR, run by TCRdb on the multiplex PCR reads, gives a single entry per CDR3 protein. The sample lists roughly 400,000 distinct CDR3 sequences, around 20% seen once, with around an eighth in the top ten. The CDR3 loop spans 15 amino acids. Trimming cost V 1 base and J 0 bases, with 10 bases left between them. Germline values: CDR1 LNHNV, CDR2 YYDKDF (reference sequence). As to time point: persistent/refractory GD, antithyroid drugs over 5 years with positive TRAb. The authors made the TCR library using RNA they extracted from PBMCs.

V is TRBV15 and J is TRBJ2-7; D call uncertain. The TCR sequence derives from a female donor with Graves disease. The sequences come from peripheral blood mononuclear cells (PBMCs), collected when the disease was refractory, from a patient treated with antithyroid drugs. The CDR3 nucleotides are TGTGCCACCAGCAGAGGTGGTGCCAGCTCCTACGAGCAGTACTTC. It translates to CATSRGGASSYEQYF.